This TCR beta chain is drawn from a study of OX40 agonist ivuxolimab in advanced cancers. About the research overall: Earlier anti-PD-1, anti-PD-L1 or anti-CTLA-4 therapy was permitted; about 38% had received some. Study observations and caveats: There were also nonresponders showing low normalized T-cell clonal expansion.

It was autoimmune disease history or systemic immunosuppression that excluded patients. Note on this clone: Its antigen remains unidentified.

V trimming: 6 bases; J trimming: 2 bases; junction bases outside the gene matches: 10. This CDR3 has 17 amino acids. The germline gives CDR1 MDHEN, CDR2 SYDVKM. Generated by immunoSEQ multiplex PCR, the TCRdb table keeps only in-frame clones and is missing some. The profile shows around 52,000 clones, approximately 86% of them singletons. This chain links TRBV28 with TRBJ2-1; 10 bases align to TRBD1. This sample comprised CD4+ or CD8+ T cells sorted from blood, obtained in a trial of the OX40 agonist ivuxolimab. This receptor was taken from an adult with an advanced solid tumor such as melanoma, head and neck, liver or kidney cancer. CDR3 DNA: TGTGCCAGCAGCCTAAATTCGGGGACAGGGGCCTACAATGAGCAGTTCTTC. This gives the protein CASSLNSGTGAYNEQFF.